Listed below are T cell receptor beta chains from one sample, sequenced in a study of cytomegalovirus exposure and HLA in healthy donors. The repertoire was sequenced with immunoSEQ multiplex PCR; TCRdb's copy has only in-frame clones and lacks some. The table has about 89,000 clones, around 77% seen once. Sequencing input: PBMCs. Every receptor here comes from a man under 40 in good health and CMV-seronegative. Both conserved end residues are trimmed from each CDR3. The order of the fields is J gene, V gene, CDR3 protein.

j_gene: TRBJ2-3
v_gene: TRBV11-2
CDR3aa: ASRQSPSGFTDTQY

j_gene: TRBJ2-6
v_gene: TRBV5-6
CDR3aa: ASSLWGAGANVLT

j_gene: TRBJ2-2
v_gene: TRBV4-2
CDR3aa: ASSRQLPTGELF

j_gene: TRBJ2-1
v_gene: TRBV28
CDR3aa: ASTAGPRKQF

j_gene: TRBJ1-2
v_gene: TRBV27
CDR3aa: ASSLKGGPGGALNGYT

j_gene: TRBJ2-2
v_gene: TRBV4-2
CDR3aa: ASSQDKAGVSTGELF

j_gene: TRBJ1-6
v_gene: TRBV6-5
CDR3aa: ASRLGTGDSPLH

j_gene: TRBJ2-7
v_gene: TRBV28
CDR3aa: ASSLYAGRKAYEQY

j_gene: TRBJ2-3
v_gene: TRBV10-1
CDR3aa: ASSRGLAATDTQY

j_gene: TRBJ2-2
v_gene: TRBV7-9
CDR3aa: ASSVQGANTGELF

j_gene: TRBJ2-7
v_gene: TRBV28
CDR3aa: ASRTSGRVYEQY

j_gene: TRBJ2-3
v_gene: TRBV7-6
CDR3aa: ASSLGLAGGTDTQY